Detailed here is one T cell receptor beta chain. Its target is unknown. This record belongs to a study of blood T cells in healthy people across ages. Then a second PCR, running roughly 7 to 11 cycles, was carried out with a sample-barcoded 5' primer and a J-beta primer mix. One entry per CDR3 protein, called by TCRdb with MiXCR from the 5' RACE reads. The sample contains almost 550,000 distinct CDR3 sequences, around 24% of which appear only once. The CDR3 loop spans 14 amino acids. Looked up from germline, CDR1 is SNHLY and CDR2 is FYNNEI. Deletions cut 6 bases from V and 5 bases from J, with 17 bases between. Overall study findings and caveats: The study could not conclusively compare naive and antigen-experienced cells, given its unsorted PBMCs.

These data were also reused for a study on T cells of mothers and their children.

Sequenced sample: blood. The rearrangement links TRBV2 to TRBJ2-7, with D tentatively TRBD2 (7 bases). This TCR came from a boy aged 5-17 years in good health. In DNA, the CDR3 is TGTGCCAGCAGGTTGACAGGACTAGGGGACGAGCAGTACTTC. This translates into CASRLTGLGDEQYF.